The clone carrying this T cell receptor (beta chain) was seen repeatedly, ten times or more. The antigen remains undetermined. Per the germline V gene, CDR1 is DFQATT and CDR2 is SNEGSKA (reference sequence). V was clipped by 6 bases and J by 5 bases; unmatched bases: 5. This CDR3 comprises 13 residues. Sample time point: sample taken at primary tumor resection. Whole RNA from tumor, nontumor lung or frozen PBMC was sequenced unsorted. A total of about 73 untreated early-stage non-small cell lung cancer patients served as donors. The data were taken from a study of spatial heterogeneity in lung cancer. Findings and limits, study-wide: Ubiquitous expanded tumor TCRs showed up in blood more at resection than follow-up.

The study tagged each TCR cDNA molecule with a unique molecular identifier. TCRdb itself ran the 5' RACE reads through MiXCR, one entry per CDR3 protein. The sample lists 20,000 to 25,000 distinct CDR3 sequences, approximately 7.2% occurring once. V is TRBV20-1 and J is TRBJ1-4, with TRBD1 matching over 8 bases. Sequenced material: PBMCs, taken at surgery. This receptor was identified in a male donor with early-stage non-small cell lung cancer. DNA for the CDR3: TGCAGTGCGTCGTCAGGGGGCAATGAAAAACTGTTTTTT. Translated: CSASSGGNEKLFF.